The 20 T cell receptor beta chains presented below share a single source sample, sequenced in a study of shared clonotypes between healthy human individuals (dated by TCRdb to 2020 to 2021). The library came from the immunoSEQ multiplex PCR assay. TCRdb carries this immuneACCESS record with in-frame sequences only. Its versions omit some clonotypes, under half of them owing to an unresolved V gene in the studies checked, with the rest unexplained. This sample is represented by about 92,000 clones; 68% of them were singletons. The top ten clones comprise around half of the sample. The specimen was memory CD8+ T cells sorted from blood. Taken with the paper, the label for cell subset or site translates to: CD45RO+ cells pooled with CCR7-negative TemRA cells. Receptors were obtained from a young man in good health.

V gene TRBV18 combines with J gene TRBJ2-3; the D gene is possibly TRBD1 (6 bases). Trimming took 3 bases from V and 6 from J, leaving 19 bases between them. This CDR3 spans 16 amino acids. CDR1 KGHSH and CDR2 LQKENI come from the germline V gene. The CDR3 is CASSPPGVPFEDTQYF. CDR3 nucleotide sequence: TGTGCCAGCTCACCTCCAGGGGTCCCTTTCGAGGATACGCAGTATTTT.

This clone was counted a few times. The chain links TRBV19 to TRBJ2-5; D remains ambiguous. Germline V gene data show CDR1 as LNHDA and CDR2 as SQIVND (reference sequence). The CDR3 spans 11 residues. V was trimmed by 4 bases and J by 3 bases, leaving 3 bases between them. The CDR3 coding sequence is TGTGCCAGTAGTAATAAAGAGACCCAGTACTTC. Translation gives CASSNKETQYF. The full variable domain, with the rest looked up from reference TRBV19 and TRBJ2-5, is DGGITQSPKYLFRKEGQNVTLSCEQNLNHDAMYWYRQDPGQGLRLIYYSQIVNDFQKGDIAEGYSVSREKKESFPLTVTSAQKNPTAFYLCASSNKETQYFGPGTRLLVL.

For this clone: Other DNA sequences in this sample translate to the same CDR3. The V gene is TRBV6-5, the J gene TRBJ1-4, with D possibly TRBD1 on 6 matching bases. Trimming cost V 0 bases and J 5 bases, with 10 bases left between them. This CDR3 is 15 amino acids long. Germline lookup yields CDR1 MNHEY and CDR2 SVGAGI. For the CDR3, the DNA is TGTGCCAGCAGTTACTCGACAGGTGAAAATGAAAAACTGTTTTTT. This gives the protein CASSYSTGENEKLFF.

This chain connects TRBV5-4 to TRBJ2-7; D possibly corresponds to TRBD2 (6 bases). V lost 0 bases and J 3 bases, leaving 10 bases between the germline ends. This CDR3 is 14 amino acids long. CDR1 SGHNT and CDR2 YYREEE come from the germline V gene (reference sequence). This chain's CDR3 is CASSLGGDFYEQYF. The DNA for the CDR3 is TGTGCCAGCAGCTTGGGTGGGGACTTCTACGAGCAGTACTTC.

The sample holds one count of this clone. The chain recombines TRBV10-1 with TRBJ2-1; no clear D gene. V lost 2 bases, J lost 10 bases, and 15 bases lay in between. This CDR3 is 14 amino acids long. Germline V gives CDR1 WNHNN, CDR2 SYGVQD (reference sequence). CDR3 DNA sequence: TGCGCCAGCAGTGAGAGGAGATTAGCCTTAGAGCAGTTCTTC. Its translation is CASSERRLALEQFF.

The chain recombines TRBV4-3 with TRBJ1-2; D unclear. V lost 4 bases and J 7 bases, leaving 22 bases between the germline ends. From germline, CDR1 is LGHNA and CDR2 YSLEER. The CDR3 is 16 amino acids. CDR3 sequence reads: CASSPYLRGIDGGYTF. The CDR3, as DNA: TGCGCCAGCAGCCCATACCTCCGGGGAATCGACGGTGGCTACACCTTC.

This chain connects TRBV19 to TRBJ1-4, with D uncertain. This CDR3 comprises 15 residues. V lost 4 bases and J 6 bases, leaving 15 bases between the germline ends. Germline lookup yields CDR1 LNHDA and CDR2 SQIVND (reference sequence). DNA for the CDR3: TGTGCCAGTAGTAGATCTCAAATCGGTGATGAAAAACTGTTTTTT. Residues: CASSRSQIGDEKLFF.

For this clone: The likely explanation is a read error, given a far larger clone one base away. Other nucleotide sequences in the sample specify the same CDR3. The V and J genes are TRBV7-9 and TRBJ1-5, with 8 positions matching TRBD1. The germline gives CDR1 SEHNR, CDR2 FQNEAQ (reference sequence). The V gene end was trimmed by 4 bases and the J gene end by 2 bases; junction bases not matched to a gene: 1. The CDR3 loop spans 14 amino acids. The CDR3 DNA is TGTGCCAGCAGCTCGGACAGGGGCAATCAGCCCCAGCATTTT. It encodes CASSSDRGNQPQHF.

This chain uses TRBV7-3 with TRBJ2-3; a possible D gene is TRBD2 (5 bases). The length of the CDR3 is 16 residues. Trimming took 1 base from V and 0 from J, leaving 11 bases between them. Germline assignment: CDR1 SGHTA and CDR2 FQGTGA. The CDR3 here is CASSLKDSGSTDTQYF. In DNA form, the CDR3 reads TGTGCCAGCAGCTTAAAGGACTCAGGAAGCACAGATACGCAGTATTTT.

This clone was counted between two and nine times. The chain carries TRBV6-6 and TRBJ2-1; 9 bases map to TRBD1. The CDR3 runs 15 residues. J was trimmed by 7 bases and V by 2 bases; bases with no gene match: 6. Germline assignment: CDR1 MNHNY and CDR2 SVGAGI (reference sequence). In DNA, the CDR3 is TGTGCCAGCAGTTACGAACAGGGGGCTCGTAATGAGCAGTTCTTC. Translating it yields CASSYEQGARNEQFF.

This sequence joins TRBV30 and TRBJ1-2, with a tentative D call TRBD1 (5 bases). The V gene's germline CDR1 is GTSNPN and CDR2 SVGIG (reference sequence). This CDR3 is built from 13 residues. The V end was cut by 7 bases, the J end by 8 bases, with 20 bases between. CDR3 region: CASIIGDLTGYTF. CDR3 nucleotides: TGTGCCTCCATAATCGGGGACCTCACAGGCTACACCTTC.

In regard to this clone: Different DNA sequences within this sample yield the same CDR3. The chain couples TRBV15 to TRBJ2-7, with D unclear. Germline CDR1 reads LNHNV; CDR2 reads YYDKDF (reference sequence). V was trimmed by 0 bases and J by 0 bases, leaving 3 bases between them. This CDR3 has 13 amino acids. The CDR3 protein is CATSRDASYEQYF. The CDR3 bases are TGTGCCACCAGCAGAGATGCCTCCTACGAGCAGTACTTC. The complete variable domain, with remaining parts taken from reference TRBV15 and TRBJ2-7, reads DAMVIQNPRYQVTQFGKPVTLSCSQTLNHNVMYWYQQKSSQAPKLLFHYYDKDFNNEADTPDNFQSRRPNTSFCFLDIRSPGLGDTAMYLCATSRDASYEQYFGPGTRLTVT.

This clone was counted a few times. The chain couples TRBV10-3 to TRBJ2-3; TRBD2 matches 8 bases. V lost 5 bases and J lost 4; bases outside the gene matches: 14. Germline assignment: CDR1 ENHRY and CDR2 SYGVKD. CDR3 length: 17 amino acids. CDR3 residues: CAISYEGYGRAPDTQYF. CDR3 DNA: TGTGCCATCAGTTACGAAGGGTACGGGAGGGCCCCAGATACGCAGTATTTT.

The chain links TRBV5-1 to TRBJ2-1; D assignment may be TRBD1 or TRBD2 (6 bases each). Trimming cost V 4 bases and J 6 bases, with 14 bases left between them. This CDR3 comprises 14 residues. Germline V gene sequence: CDR1 SGHRS, CDR2 YFSETQ. CDR3 sequence (DNA): TGCGCCAGCAGCCGGGGGCTAGCCGGCAATGAGCAGTTCTTC. It yields the protein CASSRGLAGNEQFF.

CDR3 sequence (DNA): TGTGCCAGCAGTGCGCGTGGCTCCTTGGTTCCCCAGTACTTC. It specifies CASSARGSLVPQYF. This rearrangement joins TRBV6-1 to TRBJ2-5; no definite D call. Germline CDR1 is MNHNS and CDR2 is SASEGT. The CDR3 is made up of 14 amino acids. Trimming left V 4 bases short and J 9 bases short, with 18 bases between.

For this clone: A much larger clone lies a single base off, so this may be a read error. The chain joins TRBV15 to TRBJ2-1; D might be TRBD2 (6 bases). The ends were cut back, 10 bases at V and 10 bases at J, with 17 bases in the middle. The germline V gene has CDR1 LNHNV and CDR2 YYDKDF (reference sequence). This CDR3 comprises 12 residues. The CDR3 DNA is TGTGCCATCAGAGTTTCGGGAGAAGAGCAGTTCTTC. Protein sequence: CAIRVSGEEQFF. Complete variable domain (other parts from reference TRBV15 and TRBJ2-1): DAMVIQNPRYQVTQFGKPVTLSCSQTLNHNVMYWYQQKSSQAPKLLFHYYDKDFNNEADTPDNFQSRRPNTSFCFLDIRSPGLGDTAMYLCAIRVSGEEQFFGPGTRLTVL.

The chain combines TRBV7-9 with TRBJ1-2; 7 bases line up with TRBD1. This CDR3 is built from 15 residues. Germline assignment: CDR1 SEHNR and CDR2 FQNEAQ (reference sequence). The trim removed 1 base at V and 0 bases at J, leaving 2 bases unmatched. The CDR3 coding sequence is TGTGCCAGCAGCTTAGTGGGACAGCCTAACTATGGCTACACCTTC. This translates into CASSLVGQPNYGYTF. Variable domain in full (rest from reference TRBV7-9 and TRBJ1-2): DTGVSQNPRHKITKRGQNVTFRCDPISEHNRLYWYRQTLGQGPEFLTYFQNEAQLEKSRLLSDRFSAERPKGSFSTLEIQRTEQGDSAMYLCASSLVGQPNYGYTFGSGTRLTVV.

The V gene is TRBV7-6, the J gene TRBJ1-5, with 9 bases fitting TRBD1. CDR3 length: 16 residues. Germline CDR1 reads SGHVS; CDR2 reads FNYEAQ. The J segment lost 2 bases and the V segment lost 5 bases, leaving 7 bases of the junction unmatched. The CDR3 coding sequence is TGTGCCAGCAGCCTCGGACAGGGGCTAGGCAATCAGCCCCAGCATTTT. Protein product: CASSLGQGLGNQPQHF.

J is TRBJ2-1 and V is TRBV6-1; 8 bases align to TRBD1. Germline assignment: CDR1 MNHNS and CDR2 SASEGT. This CDR3 spans 17 amino acids. The ends lost 0 bases at V and 0 bases at J; junction bases unmatched: 4. CDR3 protein: CASSEARGQVSYNEQFF. In nucleotides, the CDR3 is TGTGCCAGCAGTGAAGCGCGGGGACAGGTCTCCTACAATGAGCAGTTCTTC.

This clone was seen just once. V gene TRBV10-3 combines with J gene TRBJ1-3, with 9 positions matching TRBD1. The CDR3 spans 17 residues. With V trimmed by 4 bases and J by 0 bases, 7 bases remained unmatched. In germline, CDR1 is ENHRY, CDR2 SYGVKD. The CDR3, as DNA: TGTGCCATCAGTGTCCGGGACAGGGACCCCTCTGGAAACACCATATATTTT. Its protein product is CAISVRDRDPSGNTIYF.